One and the same sample provided the 9 T cell receptor beta chains below, sequenced in a study of T cells after yellow fever vaccination (dated by TCRdb to about 2019). Libraries were constructed by 5' RACE. Sequenced on an Illumina NovaSeq 6000. TCRdb reran the public reads through fastp at Q25 and MiXCR, keeping productive beta chains. Identical CDR3 protein sequences are pooled into one entry, listed with their most common genes and DNA. The sample data list hundreds of thousands of distinct CDR3 sequences, and roughly 4% of these were observed just once. In total, the top ten clones hold around 22% of the sample. Sample treatment or condition, as interpreted from the label and publication: live attenuated yellow fever vaccine strain. The sample was PBMCs, taken on the day of the yellow fever booster vaccination. These receptors came from a man aged 18 to 29 who received the YFV17D yellow fever vaccine.

Details on this clonotype: Relative to the germline gene, one junction end is altered; a read error may explain this. The chain recombines TRBV5-6 with TRBJ2-1, with D perhaps TRBD2 (5 bases). The CDR3 contains 14 residues. CDR1 SGHDT and CDR2 YYEEEE come from the germline V gene. The CDR3 sequence: CASCPTGKHNVQLF. Here the CDR3 DNA reads TGTGCCAGCTGCCCGACGGGAAAGCACAATGTGCAGTTATTC.

This clonotype showed up many times. The rearrangement links TRBV20-1 to TRBJ2-1; D is unresolved. Trimming shortened V by 6 bases and J by 6 bases, and 12 bases separated the two germline ends. CDR3 size: 12 residues. Germline assignment: CDR1 DFQATT and CDR2 SNEGSKA (reference sequence). CDR3 in DNA: TGCAGTGCGGACCGACGGCTCAATGAGCAGTTCTTC. Residues: CSADRRLNEQFF.

This clonotype was seen a handful of times. The chain recombines TRBV5-4 with TRBJ2-1; 8 bases are a match to TRBD1. J lost 0 bases, V lost 5 bases, and 4 bases had no gene match. Per the germline V gene, CDR1 is SGHNT and CDR2 is YYREEE (reference sequence). The CDR3 runs 15 residues. The CDR3 loop reads CASRRTGSSYNEQFF. In nucleotides, the CDR3 is TGTGCCAGCAGACGGACAGGGAGCTCCTACAATGAGCAGTTCTTC.

This clonotype was counted ten times or more. V and J are TRBV5-1 and TRBJ1-1; D uncertain. V was cut by 0 bases and J by 2 bases, with 8 bases left in between. This CDR3 has 14 residues. Germline lookup yields CDR1 SGHRS and CDR2 YFSETQ. Here the CDR3 reads CASSLGPLNTEAFF. The CDR3, as DNA: TGCGCCAGCAGCTTGGGACCTCTCAACACTGAAGCTTTCTTT.

This clonotype was found many times. CDR3 nucleotides: TGTGCCAGCAGCGCTGAAGCTTTCTTT. Residues: CASSAEAFF. The chain has TRBV7-9 and TRBJ1-1; D remains ambiguous. Between the trimmed V and J ends, which lost 5 bases and 6 bases, there was a span of 1 base. Germline values: CDR1 SEHNR, CDR2 FQNEAQ (reference sequence). The CDR3 consists of 9 residues.

The chain recombines TRBV4-3 with TRBJ2-1, with 10 bases that match TRBD1. J lost 7 bases, V lost 4 bases, and 10 bases had no gene match. Per the germline V gene, CDR1 is LGHNA and CDR2 is YSLEER. The CDR3 consists of 16 residues. The CDR3 reads CASSRILGQGVNEQFF. The CDR3 region has the DNA TGCGCCAGCAGCCGGATCCTCGGACAGGGGGTAAATGAGCAGTTCTTC.

The chain employs TRBV6-5 and TRBJ2-2; D is possibly TRBD1 (5 bases). V gave up 1 base and J gave up 5 bases, with 8 bases separating them. The CDR3 has 14 amino acids. The germline V gene encodes CDR1 MNHEY and CDR2 SVGAGI. DNA of the CDR3: TGTGCCAGCAGTTACTACGACAGAACCGGGGAGCTGTTTTTT. Translation: CASSYYDRTGELFF.

This clonotype was detected many times. The chain is built from TRBV12-3 or TRBV12-4 and TRBJ2-3; D could derive from TRBD1 or TRBD2 (7 bases each). V was pared by 3 bases and J by 0 bases, with 13 bases between. The CDR3 consists of 16 residues. The CDR3 DNA sequence: TGTGCCAGCAGTTTGGACCAGGGGGGGAGCACAGATACGCAGTATTTT. Protein: CASSLDQGGSTDTQYF.

This clonotype appeared a few times. The chain recombines TRBV10-3 with TRBJ2-3; 12 nucleotides line up with TRBD2. Unmatched junction bases numbered 8, after V lost 6 bases and J lost 7 bases. CDR3 length: 15 amino acids. In germline, CDR1 is ENHRY, CDR2 SYGVKD. DNA of the CDR3: TGTGCCATCAGCTTGACTAGCGGGGGCGGTTATACGCAGTATTTT. Its protein is CAISLTSGGGYTQYF.